This T cell receptor (beta chain) emerged from a study of cytomegalovirus exposure and HLA in healthy donors. Study-wide points: Reported findings show TCR beta sequences accurately forecast HLA-A and HLA-B alleles in most subjects. Researchers counted 164 TCR beta chains as cytomegalovirus-associated.

On this clone itself: What it binds is unknown.

60 Vbeta and 13 Jbeta primers were used in PCR. Repertoires were generated with immunoSEQ multiplex PCR, while TCRdb's copy carries only in-frame clones and drops some. The repertoire holds 90,000 to 95,000 clones, with around three quarters as singletons. While unrecorded immune exposures were likely, the donors were nominally healthy when sampled. CDR3 length equals 16 residues. Germline V lookup: CDR1 SGHTA, CDR2 FQGNSA. Trimming stripped 4 bases from V and 0 bases from J, with 13 bases between. This receptor was identified in a man aged 25-45 years in good health and CMV-seronegative. The sequenced sample was PBMCs. J is TRBJ1-5 and V is TRBV7-2; no firm D call. The CDR3 DNA is TGTGCCAGCAGCTCGAGCGGACGGACTAGCAATCAGCCCCAGCATTTT. Protein sequence: CASSSSGRTSNQPQHF.